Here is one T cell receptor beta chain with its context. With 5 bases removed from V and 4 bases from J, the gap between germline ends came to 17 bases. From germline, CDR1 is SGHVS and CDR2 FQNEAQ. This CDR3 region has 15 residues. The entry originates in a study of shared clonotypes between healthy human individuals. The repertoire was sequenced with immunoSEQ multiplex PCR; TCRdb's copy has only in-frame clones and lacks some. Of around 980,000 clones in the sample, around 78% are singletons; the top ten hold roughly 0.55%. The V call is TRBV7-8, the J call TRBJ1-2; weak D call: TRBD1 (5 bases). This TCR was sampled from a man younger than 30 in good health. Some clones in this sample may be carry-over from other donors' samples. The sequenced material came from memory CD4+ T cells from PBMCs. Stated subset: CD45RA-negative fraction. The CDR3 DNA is TGTGCCAGCAGCCCCGACAGCTCCGGGGGCTATGGCTACACCTTC. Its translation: CASSPDSSGGYGYTF.